This T cell receptor (beta chain) was profiled in a study of CD8+ T cells in alopecia areata. Once RNA had been extracted, it was reverse transcribed into cDNA to act as the sequencing template. This table comes from immunoSEQ multiplex PCR, and its TCRdb copy is limited to in-frame clones, with some not included. The sample has about 200,000 clones, around two fifths seen once. Germline V lookup: CDR1 MNHEY, CDR2 SVGAGI. There are 15 residues in the CDR3. V lost 4 bases to trimming and J lost 0 bases, with 7 bases between them. Treatment: oral pan-JAK inhibitor, 5-10 mg twice daily. Alopecia areata patients had lesional scalp punch biopsies and peripheral blood taken from them. On this clone: Antigen: not known.

Findings and caveats of the study: Numerous expanded lesional clones remained in scalp and blood during tofacitinib.

The rearrangement joins TRBV6-5 to TRBJ1-6, with D possibly TRBD1 on 5 matching bases. This TCR came from a human donor with alopecia areata. Sequences were derived from CD4+ T cells sorted from blood, sampled at approximately week 30, from a patient treated with tofacitinib. CDR3 sequence: CASSLGGSYNSPLHF. In DNA, the CDR3 is TGTGCCAGCAGTTTGGGGGGCTCCTATAATTCACCCCTCCACTTT.